This T cell receptor beta chain was sequenced for a study of T cell repertoires in cytomegalovirus infection (dated by TCRdb to the late 2010s). For the study in its entirety: The peptide stimulations were aimed at well-studied HLA-B-restricted epitopes as well as recently identified HLA-C-restricted CMV epitopes, whose presentation resists viral immunomodulation. Donor HLA type was relevant to the analysis, because carriage of CMV infection together with the matching HLA type was indicated by public TCR beta signatures.

This clonotype has a handful of counts. Which antigen it targets is not known. There are no base qualities to consult, and no much larger clone falls within one base. The paper's findings and limits, for the study overall: The ex vivo response was dominated by HLA-C-restricted CMV-specific TCR beta clonotypes, which also provided the single most frequent clonotype in two of eight donors. In both this cohort and an independent 352-donor cohort, the cumulative frequency of public TCR beta family members distinguished carriers of CMV infection plus the relevant HLA type.

CDR1 and CDR2 are read off the germline V gene (reference sequence) as MNHNY and SVGAGI. From the cysteine up to the phenylalanine, the CDR3 has a length of 16 residues. The DNA shown is the 48-base CDR3, in frame from base 1. The junction carries 19 bases between V and J, which are trimmed by 6 bases and 4 bases respectively. Instrument on record: Illumina HiSeq 1500. The raw public data were reprocessed by TCRdb itself: fastp quality trimming at Q25, MiXCR clonotype calling, in-frame beta chains only. For every CDR3 protein sequence, its rows merge into one entry that carries the most common genes and DNA. This sample has some 700,000 distinct CDR3 sequences in its table, and roughly a third of those were observed once. Roughly 20% of the sample belongs to the ten largest clones. The sample's treatment or condition label is to be understood as: in vitro stimulation with specific CMV peptide epitopes to enrich CMV-specific T cells.

The chain is made from TRBV6-6 and TRBJ2-1; TRBD2 is a possible D gene, resting on 6 matching bases. This clonotype originated in a human donor in good health (CMV status not recorded). Some clones in this sample may be carry-over from other donors' samples. The source material was cultured PBMCs, sampled from culture after CMV antigen stimulation. The CDR3 amino acid sequence is: CASRPLEGGGYNEQFF. Here is the DNA: TGTGCCAGCAGGCCACTTGAGGGTGGGGGGTACAATGAGCAGTTCTTC.